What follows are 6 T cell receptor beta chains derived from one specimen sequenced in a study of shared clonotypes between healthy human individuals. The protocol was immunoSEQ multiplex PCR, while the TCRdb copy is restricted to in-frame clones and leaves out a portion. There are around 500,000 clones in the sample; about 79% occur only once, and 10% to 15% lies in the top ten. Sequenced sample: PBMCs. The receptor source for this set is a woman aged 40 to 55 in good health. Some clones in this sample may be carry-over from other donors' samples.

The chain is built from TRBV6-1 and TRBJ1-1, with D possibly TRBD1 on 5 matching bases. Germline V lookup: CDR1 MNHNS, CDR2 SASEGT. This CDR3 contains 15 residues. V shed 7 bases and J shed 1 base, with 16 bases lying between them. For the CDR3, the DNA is TGTGCCAGCACCCTGGGCCCAGACAGGAACACTGAAGCTTTCTTT. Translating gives CASTLGPDRNTEAFF.

CDR3 nucleotide sequence: TGTGCCAGCAGTTTGGGGACAGGGGTAGGAAAACTGTTTTTT. As protein: CASSLGTGVGKLFF. The rearrangement joins TRBV28 to TRBJ1-4; 10 positions match TRBD1. The CDR3 is 14 amino acids. Germline CDR1 is MDHEN and CDR2 is SYDVKM. The V segment lost 3 bases and the J segment 10 bases; nucleotides outside the gene matches: 5.

CDR3 loop: CSVAPSVPYNEQFF. CDR3 nucleotide sequence: TGCAGCGTTGCCCCTAGCGTGCCCTACAATGAGCAGTTCTTC. The chain carries TRBV29-1 and TRBJ2-1; D is perhaps TRBD2 (6 bases). Trimming pared 4 bases from V and 2 bases from J, leaving 12 bases between. The CDR3 loop spans 14 amino acids. Germline values: CDR1 SQVTM, CDR2 ANQGSEA.

The CDR3 protein is CASNPTGEHEKLFF. Written as DNA, the CDR3 is TGCGCCAGCAACCCGACAGGGGAACACGAAAAACTGTTTTTT. The chain carries TRBV5-1 and TRBJ1-4; the match to TRBD1 covers 8 bases. Germline trimming cut 6 bases from V and 8 bases from J; bases unmatched to any gene: 9. The CDR3 is made up of 14 amino acids. The germline V gene encodes CDR1 SGHRS and CDR2 YFSETQ.

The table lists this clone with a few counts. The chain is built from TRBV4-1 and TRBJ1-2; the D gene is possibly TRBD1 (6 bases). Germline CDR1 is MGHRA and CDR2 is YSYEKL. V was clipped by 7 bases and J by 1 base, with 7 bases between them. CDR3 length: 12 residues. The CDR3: CASTGHNYGYTF. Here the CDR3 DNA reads TGCGCCAGCACGGGACATAACTATGGCTACACCTTC.

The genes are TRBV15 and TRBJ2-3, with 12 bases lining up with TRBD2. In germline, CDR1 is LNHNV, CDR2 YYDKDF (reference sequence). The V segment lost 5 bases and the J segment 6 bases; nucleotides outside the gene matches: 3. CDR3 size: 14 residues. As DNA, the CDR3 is TGTGCCACCAGCCCTCTAGCGGGAGGGGATACGCAGTATTTT. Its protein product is CATSPLAGGDTQYF. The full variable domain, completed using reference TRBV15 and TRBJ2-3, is DAMVIQNPRYQVTQFGKPVTLSCSQTLNHNVMYWYQQKSSQAPKLLFHYYDKDFNNEADTPDNFQSRRPNTSFCFLDIRSPGLGDTAMYLCATSPLAGGDTQYFGPGTRLTVL.